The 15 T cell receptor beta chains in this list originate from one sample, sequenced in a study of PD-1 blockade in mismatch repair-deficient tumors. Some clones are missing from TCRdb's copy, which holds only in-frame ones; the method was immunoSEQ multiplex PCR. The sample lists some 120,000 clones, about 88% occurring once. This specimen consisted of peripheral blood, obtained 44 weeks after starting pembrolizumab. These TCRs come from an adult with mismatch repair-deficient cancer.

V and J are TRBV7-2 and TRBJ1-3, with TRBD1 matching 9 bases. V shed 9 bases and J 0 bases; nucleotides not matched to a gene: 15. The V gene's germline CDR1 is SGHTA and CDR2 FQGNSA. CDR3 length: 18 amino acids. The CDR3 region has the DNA TGTGCCAGGAGTATGACAGGGGGTCACCGAAGCTCTGGAAACACCATATATTTT. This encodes CARSMTGGHRSSGNTIYF.

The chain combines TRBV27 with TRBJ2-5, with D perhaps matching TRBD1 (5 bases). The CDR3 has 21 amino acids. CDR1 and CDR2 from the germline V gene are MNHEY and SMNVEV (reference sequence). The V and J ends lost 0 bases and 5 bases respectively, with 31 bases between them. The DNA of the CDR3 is TGTGCCAGCAGTTTATCGAACCAGGGAAAAATTGGCCTCAAGTCAAGGGAGACCCAGTACTTC. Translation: CASSLSNQGKIGLKSRETQYF.

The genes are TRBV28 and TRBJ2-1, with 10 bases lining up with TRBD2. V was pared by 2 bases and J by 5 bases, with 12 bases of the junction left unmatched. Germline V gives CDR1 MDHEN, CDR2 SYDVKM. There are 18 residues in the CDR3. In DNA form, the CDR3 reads TGTGCCAGCAGTTTACCCGGAAAGCGGGAGGGCCAGGACAATGAGCAGTTCTTC. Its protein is CASSLPGKREGQDNEQFF.

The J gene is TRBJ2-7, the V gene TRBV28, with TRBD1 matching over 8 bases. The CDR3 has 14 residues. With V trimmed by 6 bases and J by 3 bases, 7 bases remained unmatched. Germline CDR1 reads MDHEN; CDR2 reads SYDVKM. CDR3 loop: CASRSGQVGYEQYF. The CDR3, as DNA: TGTGCCAGCAGATCGGGACAGGTCGGCTACGAGCAGTACTTC.

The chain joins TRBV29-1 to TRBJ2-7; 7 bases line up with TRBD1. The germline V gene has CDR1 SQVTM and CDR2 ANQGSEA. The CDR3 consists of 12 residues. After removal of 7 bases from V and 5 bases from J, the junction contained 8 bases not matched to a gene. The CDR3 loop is CSARGWDNEQYF. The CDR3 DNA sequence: TGCAGCGCCAGGGGGTGGGATAACGAGCAGTACTTC.

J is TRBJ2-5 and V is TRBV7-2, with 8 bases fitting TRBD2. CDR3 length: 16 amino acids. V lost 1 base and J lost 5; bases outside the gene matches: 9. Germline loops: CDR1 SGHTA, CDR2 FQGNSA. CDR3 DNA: TGTGCCAGCAGCTTAGTGGGGCTAGCGGGTTTTGAGACCCAGTACTTC. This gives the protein CASSLVGLAGFETQYF.

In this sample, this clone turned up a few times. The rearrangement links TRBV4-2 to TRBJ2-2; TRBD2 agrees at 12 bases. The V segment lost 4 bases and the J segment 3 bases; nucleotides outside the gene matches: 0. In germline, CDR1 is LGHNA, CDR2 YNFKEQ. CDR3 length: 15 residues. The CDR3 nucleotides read TGTGCCAGCAGCCGACTAGCGGGAGACACCGGGGAGCTGTTTTTT. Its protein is CASSRLAGDTGELFF.

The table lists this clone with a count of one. CDR3 nucleotides: TGCGCCAGCAGCCAAGAGAGAACAGGGATAGCGGGGGATGGCTACACCTTC. Protein sequence: CASSQERTGIAGDGYTF. This chain connects TRBV4-1 to TRBJ1-2, with a weak D call TRBD1 (6 bases). The V end was cut by 0 bases, the J end by 6 bases, with 20 bases between. Germline lookup yields CDR1 MGHRA and CDR2 YSYEKL. The CDR3 spans 17 residues.

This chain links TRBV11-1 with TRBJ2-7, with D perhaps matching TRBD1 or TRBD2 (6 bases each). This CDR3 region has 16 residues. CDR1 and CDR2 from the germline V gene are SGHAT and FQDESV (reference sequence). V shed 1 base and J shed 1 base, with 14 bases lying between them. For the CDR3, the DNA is TGTGCCAGCAGCTTAGTAAGGCGGGACACGTCCTACGAGCAGTACTTC. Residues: CASSLVRRDTSYEQYF.

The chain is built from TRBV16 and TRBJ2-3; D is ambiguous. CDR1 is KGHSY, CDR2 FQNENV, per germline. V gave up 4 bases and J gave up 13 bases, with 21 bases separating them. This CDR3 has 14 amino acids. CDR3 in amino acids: CASSPERWNSPKYF. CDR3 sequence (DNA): TGTGCCAGCAGCCCAGAGAGGTGGAACAGCCCCAAGTATTTT.

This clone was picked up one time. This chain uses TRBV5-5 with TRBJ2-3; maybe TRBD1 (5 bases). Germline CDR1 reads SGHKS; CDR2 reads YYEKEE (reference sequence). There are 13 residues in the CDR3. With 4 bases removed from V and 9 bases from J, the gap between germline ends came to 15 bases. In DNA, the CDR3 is TGTGCCAGCAGCCCGCGACAGTCCTGGACGCAGTATTTT. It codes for CASSPRQSWTQYF.

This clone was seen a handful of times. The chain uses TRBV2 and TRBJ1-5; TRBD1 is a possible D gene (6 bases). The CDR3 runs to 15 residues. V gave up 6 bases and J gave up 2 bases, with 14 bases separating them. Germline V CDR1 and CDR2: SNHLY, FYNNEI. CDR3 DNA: TGTGCCAGCAGCGAAACAGGGATTGGCAATCAGCCCCAGCATTTT. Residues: CASSETGIGNQPQHF.

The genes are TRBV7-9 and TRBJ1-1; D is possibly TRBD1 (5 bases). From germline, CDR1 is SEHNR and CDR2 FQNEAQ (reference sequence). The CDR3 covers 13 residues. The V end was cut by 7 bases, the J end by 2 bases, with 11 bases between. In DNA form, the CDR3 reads TGTGCCAGCACCCCGACAGCAAACACTGAAGCTTTCTTT. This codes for CASTPTANTEAFF.

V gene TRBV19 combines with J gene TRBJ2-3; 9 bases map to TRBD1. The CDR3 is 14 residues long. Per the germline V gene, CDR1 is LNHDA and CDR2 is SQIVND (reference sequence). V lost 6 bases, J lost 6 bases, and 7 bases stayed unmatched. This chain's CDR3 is CASRPGQGHDTQYF. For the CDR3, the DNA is TGTGCCAGTAGACCGGGACAGGGTCACGATACGCAGTATTTT.

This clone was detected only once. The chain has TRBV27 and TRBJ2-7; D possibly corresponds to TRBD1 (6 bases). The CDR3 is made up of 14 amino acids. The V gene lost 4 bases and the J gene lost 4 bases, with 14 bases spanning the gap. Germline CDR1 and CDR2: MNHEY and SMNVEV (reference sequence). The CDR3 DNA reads TGTGCCAGCAGTTCGACCGGGACACAGTACGAGCAGTACTTC. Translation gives CASSSTGTQYEQYF.